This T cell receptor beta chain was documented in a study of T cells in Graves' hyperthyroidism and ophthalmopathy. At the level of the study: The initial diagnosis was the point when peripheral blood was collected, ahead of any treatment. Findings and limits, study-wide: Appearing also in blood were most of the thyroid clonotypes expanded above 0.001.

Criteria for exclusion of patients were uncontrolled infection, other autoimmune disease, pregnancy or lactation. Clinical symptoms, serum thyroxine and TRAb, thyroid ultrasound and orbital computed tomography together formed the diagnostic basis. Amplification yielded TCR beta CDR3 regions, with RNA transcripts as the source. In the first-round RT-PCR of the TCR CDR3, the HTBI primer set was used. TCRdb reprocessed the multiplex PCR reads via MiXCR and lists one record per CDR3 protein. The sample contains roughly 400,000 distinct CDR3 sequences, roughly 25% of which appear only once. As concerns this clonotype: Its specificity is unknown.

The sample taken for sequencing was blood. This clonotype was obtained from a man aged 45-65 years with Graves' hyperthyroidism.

CDR3 nucleotides: TGTGCCAGCAGTCCCGGGGACACCAAAAACATTCAGTACTTC. Amino acid sequence: CASSPGDTKNIQYF. The rearrangement joins TRBV6-1 to TRBJ2-4, with D tentatively TRBD1 (6 bases). Germline V gene data show CDR1 as MNHNS and CDR2 as SASEGT. The CDR3 contains 14 residues. V lost 5 bases to trimming and J lost 2 bases, with 10 bases between them.